A single sample is the source of the 7 T cell receptor beta chains below, sequenced in a study of cytomegalovirus exposure and HLA in healthy donors. Clones were sequenced by immunoSEQ multiplex PCR, and TCRdb holds only the in-frame ones, with some missing. Here the sample spans about 360,000 clones, just over 85% being singletons. Sequencing used PBMCs. The source of these receptors is a woman aged 18-35 years in good health and CMV-seronegative.

This clone was counted a single time. The chain has TRBV5-1 and TRBJ2-1, with 10 bases aligning to TRBD2. CDR3 length: 17 residues. The trim removed 0 bases at V and 0 bases at J, leaving 3 bases unmatched. CDR1 is SGHRS, CDR2 YFSETQ, per germline. This CDR3 reads CASSLVTSGNSYNEQFF. The CDR3 DNA follows: TGCGCCAGCAGCTTGGTAACTAGCGGGAACTCCTACAATGAGCAGTTCTTC.

The CDR3 coding sequence is TGTGCCAGCTCACCAGGGACAGGGGTGTGCGGGCAGCCCCAGCATTTT. Encoded protein: CASSPGTGVCGQPQHF. The chain carries TRBV18 and TRBJ1-5; 10 nucleotides align to TRBD1. Germline CDR1 is KGHSH and CDR2 is LQKENI. The CDR3 is 16 amino acids. The V segment lost 2 bases and the J segment 7 bases; nucleotides outside the gene matches: 8.

J is TRBJ2-7 and V is TRBV5-1; tentative D call: TRBD2 (6 bases). CDR3 length: 13 amino acids. The V and J ends lost 2 bases and 6 bases respectively, with 12 bases between them. The V gene's germline CDR1 is SGHRS and CDR2 YFSETQ. The CDR3 DNA reads as TGCGCCAGCAGCTTATCGGGAGCGGGCGAGCAGTACTTC. It encodes CASSLSGAGEQYF.

This chain uses TRBV5-6 with TRBJ2-1, with a tentative D call TRBD2 (6 bases). CDR3 length: 16 amino acids. The germline V and J ends were trimmed by 1 base and 2 bases, with 13 bases remaining between them. Germline values: CDR1 SGHDT, CDR2 YYEEEE. CDR3 DNA sequence: TGTGCCAGCAGCTTGCGGCCTAGCGCGGCCTACAATGAGCAGTTCTTC. Translation gives CASSLRPSAAYNEQFF.

The chain employs TRBV2 and TRBJ2-1; 7 bases agree with TRBD2. V was clipped by 8 bases and J by 7 bases; unmatched bases: 8. Germline lookup yields CDR1 SNHLY and CDR2 FYNNEI. The CDR3 loop spans 13 amino acids. This chain's CDR3 is CASWAGDQNEQFF. The CDR3 nucleotides read TGTGCCAGCTGGGCGGGAGATCAAAATGAGCAGTTCTTC.

This chain joins TRBV30 and TRBJ2-7, with 14 bases fitting TRBD2. V lost 5 bases and J lost 3; bases outside the gene matches: 15. The CDR3 extends over 18 amino acids. CDR1 and CDR2 from the germline V gene are GTSNPN and SVGIG (reference sequence). CDR3 sequence: CAWARGLAGGSVSYEQYF. DNA for the CDR3: TGTGCCTGGGCCAGAGGACTAGCGGGAGGTTCAGTTAGCTACGAGCAGTACTTC.

DNA for the CDR3: TGTGCCAGCGCCTCGTGGGCCCTTTCCGGCACTGAAGCTTTCTTT. Residues: CASASWALSGTEAFF. J is TRBJ1-1 and V is TRBV7-8; D is ambiguous. Trimming removed 8 bases at V and 4 bases at J, with 20 bases between. Germline lookup yields CDR1 SGHVS and CDR2 FQNEAQ. The CDR3 spans 15 residues.